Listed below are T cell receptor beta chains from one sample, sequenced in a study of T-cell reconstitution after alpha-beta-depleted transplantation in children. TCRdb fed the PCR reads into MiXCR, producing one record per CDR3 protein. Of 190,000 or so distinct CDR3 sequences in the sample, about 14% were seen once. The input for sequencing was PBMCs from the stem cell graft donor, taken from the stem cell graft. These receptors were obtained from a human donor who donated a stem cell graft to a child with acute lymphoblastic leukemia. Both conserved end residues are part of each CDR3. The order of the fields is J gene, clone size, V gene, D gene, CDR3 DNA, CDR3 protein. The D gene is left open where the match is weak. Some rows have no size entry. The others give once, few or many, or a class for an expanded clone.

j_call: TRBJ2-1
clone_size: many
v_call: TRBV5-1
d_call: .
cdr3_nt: TGCGCCAGCACCGATTCGGTGGCAGCTGCCTACAATGAGCAGTTCTTC
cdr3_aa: CASTDSVAAAYNEQFF

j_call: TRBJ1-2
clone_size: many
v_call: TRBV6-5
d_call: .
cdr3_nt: TGTGCCAGCAGTTACCGGACAGACCTAAACTATGGCTACACCTTC
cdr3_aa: CASSYRTDLNYGYTF

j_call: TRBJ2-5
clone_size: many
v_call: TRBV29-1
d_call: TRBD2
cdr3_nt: TGCAGCGTTACAAGGGAGGCGGGAGGGTTCCAAGAGACCCAGTACTTC
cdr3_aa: CSVTREAGGFQETQYF

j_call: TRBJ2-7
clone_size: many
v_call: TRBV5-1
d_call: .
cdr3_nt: TGCGCCAGCAGCTTGGTGGACCCAGGGGAGCAGTACTTC
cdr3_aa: CASSLVDPGEQYF

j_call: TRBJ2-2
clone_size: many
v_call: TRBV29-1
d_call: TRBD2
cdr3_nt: TGCAGCGTTGGAGCGGGGGTCACCGGGGAGCTGTTTTTT
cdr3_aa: CSVGAGVTGELFF

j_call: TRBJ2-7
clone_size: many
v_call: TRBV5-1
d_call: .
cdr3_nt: TGCGCCAGCAGCAGTGATAGCCTTAACTCCTACGAGCAGTACTTC
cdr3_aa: CASSSDSLNSYEQYF

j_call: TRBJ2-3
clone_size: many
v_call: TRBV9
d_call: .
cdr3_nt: TGTGCCAGCAGCTCTGGACGGCTAGTACTCACAGATACGCAGTATTTT
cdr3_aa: CASSSGRLVLTDTQYF

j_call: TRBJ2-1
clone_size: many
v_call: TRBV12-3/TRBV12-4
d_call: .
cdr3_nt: TGTGCCAGCAGTTTAGTGAGGGGAGCAGGCAATGAGCAGTTCTTC
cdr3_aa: CASSLVRGAGNEQFF

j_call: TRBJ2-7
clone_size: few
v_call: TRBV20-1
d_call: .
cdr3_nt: TGCAGTGCTAGATTGGCGGACGGCTCCTACGAGCAGTACTTC
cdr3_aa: CSARLADGSYEQYF

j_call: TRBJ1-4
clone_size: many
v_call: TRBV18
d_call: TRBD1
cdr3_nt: TGTGCCAGCTCACCCGGACAGGGGAAGGAAAAACTGTTTTTT
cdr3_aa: CASSPGQGKEKLFF

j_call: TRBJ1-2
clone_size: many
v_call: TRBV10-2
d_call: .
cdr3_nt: TGCGCCAGCAGTGAGTCTGTGGATAACTATGGCTACACCTTC
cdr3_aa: CASSESVDNYGYTF

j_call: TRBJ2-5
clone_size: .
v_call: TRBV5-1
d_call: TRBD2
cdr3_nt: TGCGCCAGCAGCTTGGAAATAGCGGGAGGTGAGACCCAGTACTTC
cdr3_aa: CASSLEIAGGETQYF

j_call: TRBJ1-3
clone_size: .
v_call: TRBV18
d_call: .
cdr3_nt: TGTGCCAGCTCACAGGACAGCTCTGGAAGCACCATATATTTT
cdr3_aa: CASSQDSSGSTIYF

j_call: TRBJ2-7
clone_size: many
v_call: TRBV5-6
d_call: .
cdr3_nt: TGTGCCAGCAGCCCCATTGCGGGAGAGCAGTACTTC
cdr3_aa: CASSPIAGEQYF

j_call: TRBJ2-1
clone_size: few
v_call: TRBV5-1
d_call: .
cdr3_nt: TGCGCCAGCAGCTCAAGCGGGCGCTCCTACAATGAGCAGTTCTTC
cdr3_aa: CASSSSGRSYNEQFF

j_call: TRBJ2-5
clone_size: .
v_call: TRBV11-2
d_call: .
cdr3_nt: TGTGCCAGCAGCGCAACGGGAGTGGGGCAAGAGACCCAGTACTTC
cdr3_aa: CASSATGVGQETQYF

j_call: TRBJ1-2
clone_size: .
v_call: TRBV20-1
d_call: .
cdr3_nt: TGCAGTGCCCCCCGGCACTCCAACTATGGCTACACCTTC
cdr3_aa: CSAPRHSNYGYTF

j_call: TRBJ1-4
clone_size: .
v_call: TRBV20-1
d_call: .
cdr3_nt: TGCAGTGCTAGAGAGGGGACTAATGAAAAACTGTTTTTT
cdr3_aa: CSAREGTNEKLFF

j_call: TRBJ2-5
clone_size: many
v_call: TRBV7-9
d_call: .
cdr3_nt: TGTGCCAGCAGCCCTCTAGTGGGCCCGAGGGAAGAGACCCAGTACTTC
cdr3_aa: CASSPLVGPREETQYF

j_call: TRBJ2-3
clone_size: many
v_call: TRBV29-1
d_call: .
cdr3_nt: TGCAGCGTTGAAGGCCCCGGGGCCAGTTCCACAGATACGCAGTATTTT
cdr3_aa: CSVEGPGASSTDTQYF

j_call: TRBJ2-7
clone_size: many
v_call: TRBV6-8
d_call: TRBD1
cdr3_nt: TGTGCCAGCAGACCGGGACAGAAGCCCTACGAGCAGTACTTC
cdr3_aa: CASRPGQKPYEQYF

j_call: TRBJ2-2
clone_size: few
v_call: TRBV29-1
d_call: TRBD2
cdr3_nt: TGCAGCGTCCCTAGCGGGAGTCGCACCGGGGAGCTGTTTTTT
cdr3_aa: CSVPSGSRTGELFF

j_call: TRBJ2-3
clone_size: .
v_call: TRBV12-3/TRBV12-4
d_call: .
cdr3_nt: TGTGCCAGCAGTCCGTTGAGACACCTCACAGATACGCAGTATTTT
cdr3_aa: CASSPLRHLTDTQYF

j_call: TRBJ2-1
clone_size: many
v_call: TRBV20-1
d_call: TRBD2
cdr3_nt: TGCAGTGCTAGAGGACTAGCCTTCTACAATGAGCAGTTCTTC
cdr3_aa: CSARGLAFYNEQFF

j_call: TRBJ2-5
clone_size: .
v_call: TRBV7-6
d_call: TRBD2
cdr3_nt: TGTGCCAGCAGCACGAGGACTAGTGTTTACACCCAGTACTTC
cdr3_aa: CASSTRTSVYTQYF

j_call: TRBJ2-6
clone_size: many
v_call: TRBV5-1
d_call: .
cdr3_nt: TGCGCCAGCAGCTTGGGGGCAACTGGGGCCAACGTCCTGACTTTC
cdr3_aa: CASSLGATGANVLTF

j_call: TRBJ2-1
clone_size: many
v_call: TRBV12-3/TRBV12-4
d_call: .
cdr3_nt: TGTGCCAGCAGCCCCCAGGATGAGAGAAATGAGCAGTTCTTC
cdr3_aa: CASSPQDERNEQFF

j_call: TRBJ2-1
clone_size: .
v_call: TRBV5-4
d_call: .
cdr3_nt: TGTGCCAGCAGCCGAAATGGGCCAAGGAATGAGCAGTTCTTC
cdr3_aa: CASSRNGPRNEQFF

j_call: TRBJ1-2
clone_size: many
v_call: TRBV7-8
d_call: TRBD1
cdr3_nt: TGTGCCAGCAGCTTAGCGAGGACAGGGGGTGGCTACACCTTC
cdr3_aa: CASSLARTGGGYTF

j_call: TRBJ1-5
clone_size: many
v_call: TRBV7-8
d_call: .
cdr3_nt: TGTGCCAGCAGCCTCCTCGCGTTGATGGGGTCCGATCAGCCCCAGCATTTT
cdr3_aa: CASSLLALMGSDQPQHF

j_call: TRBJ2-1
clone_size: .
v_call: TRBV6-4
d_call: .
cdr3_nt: TGTGCCAGCAGTGGGAGAGCCCAATCCTACAATGAGCAGTTCTTC
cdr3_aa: CASSGRAQSYNEQFF

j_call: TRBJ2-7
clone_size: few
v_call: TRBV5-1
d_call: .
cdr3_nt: TGCGCCAGCAGCTTGGAAGCTAGCGCTTACGAGCAGTACTTC
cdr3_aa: CASSLEASAYEQYF

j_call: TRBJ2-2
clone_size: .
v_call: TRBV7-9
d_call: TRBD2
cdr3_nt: TGTGCCAGTATTCCGGTGGCTAGCGGGAACACCGGGGAGCTGTTTTTT
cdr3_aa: CASIPVASGNTGELFF

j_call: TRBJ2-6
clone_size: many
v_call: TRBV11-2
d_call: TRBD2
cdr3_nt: TGTGCCAGCAGCAGACTAGCGGGAGGAGCTGGGGCCAACGTCCTGACTTTC
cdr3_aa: CASSRLAGGAGANVLTF

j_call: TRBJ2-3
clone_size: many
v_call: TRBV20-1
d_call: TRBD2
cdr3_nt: TGCAGTGCTAGAGATCGCGGGAGGGCCTGGCTTCGTCCAGATACGCAGTATTTT
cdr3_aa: CSARDRGRAWLRPDTQYF

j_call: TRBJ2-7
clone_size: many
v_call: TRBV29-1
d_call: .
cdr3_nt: TGCAGCGTTGTGGGTTTCTCCTCCTACGAGCAGTACTTC
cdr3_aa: CSVVGFSSYEQYF

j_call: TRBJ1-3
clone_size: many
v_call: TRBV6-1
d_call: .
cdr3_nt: TGTGCCAGCAGCCAGGAGCTAGGAGTCCAGGTTGGAAACACCATATATTTT
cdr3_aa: CASSQELGVQVGNTIYF

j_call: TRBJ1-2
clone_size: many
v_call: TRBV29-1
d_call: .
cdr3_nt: TGCAGCGTTGTTGATTGGGAGGCAGGAACCCCCTACTCTAACTATGGCTACACCTTC
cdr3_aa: CSVVDWEAGTPYSNYGYTF

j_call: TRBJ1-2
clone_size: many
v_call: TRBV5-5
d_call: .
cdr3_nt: TGTGCCAGCAGCTTGGACGGTGAATATGGCTACACCTTC
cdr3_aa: CASSLDGEYGYTF

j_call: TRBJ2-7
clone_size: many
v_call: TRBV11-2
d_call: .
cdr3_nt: TGTGCCAGCAGCTTAGATCAGGAGGGATCCTACGAGCAGTACTTC
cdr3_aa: CASSLDQEGSYEQYF

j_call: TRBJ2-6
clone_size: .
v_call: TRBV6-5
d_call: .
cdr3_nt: TGTGCCAGCAGTTACTCGTCAGGGATGGAGCCTGGGGCCAACGTCCTGACTTTC
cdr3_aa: CASSYSSGMEPGANVLTF

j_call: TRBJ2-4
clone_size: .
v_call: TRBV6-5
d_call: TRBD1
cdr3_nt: TGTGCCAGCAGTTACGCCACAGGGGGAATGATTCAGTACTTC
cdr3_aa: CASSYATGGMIQYF

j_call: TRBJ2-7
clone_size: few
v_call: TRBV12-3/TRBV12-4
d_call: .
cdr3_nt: TGTGCCAGCAGTTTCGAACCACTCTACGAGCAGTACTTC
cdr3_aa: CASSFEPLYEQYF

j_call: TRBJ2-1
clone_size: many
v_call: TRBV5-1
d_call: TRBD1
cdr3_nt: TGCGCCAGCAGCAAGACAGGGGGCGTCACTTTACGGGTCTTC
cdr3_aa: CASSKTGGVTLRVF

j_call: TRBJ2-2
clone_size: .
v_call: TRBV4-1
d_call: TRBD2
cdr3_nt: TGCGCCAGCAGCCAAGGGGTCCGCGGGAGGGCCACCGGGGAGCTGTTTTTT
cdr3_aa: CASSQGVRGRATGELFF

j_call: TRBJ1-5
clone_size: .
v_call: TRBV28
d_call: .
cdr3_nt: TGTGCCAGCAGTTTAGAGGGGTCTCGGGCCCAGCATTTT
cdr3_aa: CASSLEGSRAQHF

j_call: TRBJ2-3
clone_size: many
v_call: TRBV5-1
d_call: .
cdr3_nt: TGCGCCAGCAGCTTGGCAGCGGAGAGCACAGATACGCAGTATTTT
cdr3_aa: CASSLAAESTDTQYF

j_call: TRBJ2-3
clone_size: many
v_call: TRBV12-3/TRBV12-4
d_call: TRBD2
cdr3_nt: TGTGCCAGCAGCCCTAGCGGGAGGGCAGGAGATACGCAGTATTTT
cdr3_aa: CASSPSGRAGDTQYF

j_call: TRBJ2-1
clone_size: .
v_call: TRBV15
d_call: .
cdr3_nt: TGTGCCACCAGCAGAGGTGAGGTGCGATACAATGAGCAGTTCTTC
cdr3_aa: CATSRGEVRYNEQFF

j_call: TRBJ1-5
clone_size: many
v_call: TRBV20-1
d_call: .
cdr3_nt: TGCAGTGCTACCTCGATCGGCATCGGGCCCCAGCATTTT
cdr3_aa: CSATSIGIGPQHF

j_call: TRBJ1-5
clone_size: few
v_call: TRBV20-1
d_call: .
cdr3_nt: TGCAGTGCTAGAGATCCGGGGGGGGGCAAGCCCCAGCATTTT
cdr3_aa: CSARDPGGGKPQHF

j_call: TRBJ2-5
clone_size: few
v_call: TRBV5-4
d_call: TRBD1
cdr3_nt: TGTGCCAGCAGCCCGGACCCCGGGACAGGGGGAGAGACCCAGTACTTC
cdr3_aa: CASSPDPGTGGETQYF